The 17 T cell receptor beta chains given below trace back to one sample, sequenced in a study of blood T cell repertoires in COVID-19. Using immunoSEQ multiplex PCR, the repertoire was profiled, and TCRdb retains in-frame clones only, with some absent. The repertoire holds approximately 67,000 clones, with approximately 90% as singletons. Specimen: peripheral blood. The receptors originated from a woman older than 75 with acute or convalescent COVID-19.

The V and J genes are TRBV28 and TRBJ1-1; unclear D gene. In germline, CDR1 is MDHEN, CDR2 SYDVKM. There are 15 residues in the CDR3. Trimming cost V 6 bases and J 4 bases, with 18 bases left between them. Written as DNA, the CDR3 is TGTGCCAGCAGCCCACCCGCCCGTTCGGTCACTGAAGCTTTCTTT. Residues: CASSPPARSVTEAFF.

This chain links TRBV28 with TRBJ1-2, with 9 bases that match TRBD1. J lost 4 bases, V lost 6 bases, and 6 bases had no gene match. The CDR3 sequence is 14 residues long. Germline V gene data show CDR1 as MDHEN and CDR2 as SYDVKM. The CDR3 nucleotides read TGTGCCAGCAGATCCGGGACAGGGACCTATGGCTACACCTTC. Its translation is CASRSGTGTYGYTF.

The chain uses TRBV16 and TRBJ1-2; 7 nucleotides match TRBD1. CDR1 is KGHSY, CDR2 FQNENV, per germline. CDR3 length: 18 residues. Losses at the gene ends were 3 bases for V and 3 bases for J; bases not matched to a gene: 16. The CDR3 region has the DNA TGTGCCAGCAGCCAGGTTGGCTTGTCGACAGGGTTAGACTATGGCTACACCTTC. It yields the protein CASSQVGLSTGLDYGYTF.

This clone occurred once. The gene calls are TRBV18 and TRBJ1-2, with D uncertain. Germline assignment: CDR1 KGHSH and CDR2 LQKENI. Trimming took 3 bases from V and 2 from J, leaving 7 bases between them. The CDR3 is made up of 13 amino acids. CDR3 in amino acids: CASSPDLNYGYTF. In DNA, the CDR3 is TGTGCCAGCTCACCGGACTTGAACTATGGCTACACCTTC.

The J gene is TRBJ2-5, the V gene TRBV2; D is unresolved. Germline-derived CDR1 and CDR2 are SNHLY and FYNNEI. There are 11 residues in the CDR3. The ends were cut back, 2 bases at V and 5 bases at J, with 3 bases in the middle. CDR3 bases: TGTGCCAGCAGTGAACTGGAGACCCAGTACTTC. Translating gives CASSELETQYF.

This rearrangement joins TRBV9 to TRBJ2-2, with D perhaps TRBD2 (6 bases). This CDR3 contains 14 residues. Trimming cost V 3 bases and J 4 bases, with 10 bases left between them. CDR1 and CDR2 (germline): SGDLS, YYNGEE. The CDR3 bases are TGTGCCAGCAGCGCCGGGACTGTCACCGGGGAGCTGTTTTTT. Residues: CASSAGTVTGELFF.

This rearrangement joins TRBV18 to TRBJ2-7, with TRBD2 matching 13 bases. The CDR3 has 14 amino acids. Looked up from germline, CDR1 is KGHSH and CDR2 is LQKENI. The V gene end was trimmed by 4 bases and the J gene end by 5 bases; junction bases not matched to a gene: 2. This CDR3 is CASSLGTSGDEQYF. Written as DNA, the CDR3 is TGTGCCAGCTCACTCGGGACTAGCGGGGACGAGCAGTACTTC.

The rearrangement links TRBV19 to TRBJ1-1; TRBD1 agrees at 7 bases. Unmatched junction bases numbered 12, after V lost 5 bases and J lost 0 bases. From germline, CDR1 is LNHDA and CDR2 SQIVND (reference sequence). This CDR3 comprises 17 residues. CDR3 nucleotides: TGTGCCAGTAGTCCCCCTTTGAGGACAGGAGTGAACACTGAAGCTTTCTTT. Amino acid sequence: CASSPPLRTGVNTEAFF.

The rearrangement uses TRBV7-2 and TRBJ1-6, with D uncertain. V shed 5 bases and J shed 7 bases, with 21 bases lying between them. This CDR3 spans 17 amino acids. Germline values: CDR1 SGHTA, CDR2 FQGNSA. The CDR3 region has the DNA TGTGCCAGCAGCCGTACCCGGGGTGGCAGTGGAAATTCACCCCTCCACTTT. Translating it yields CASSRTRGGSGNSPLHF.

CDR3 sequence: CASRVQGAVTEAFF. CDR3 nucleotides: TGTGCCAGCAGAGTTCAGGGGGCGGTCACTGAAGCTTTCTTT. The chain uses TRBV5-6 and TRBJ1-1; 8 nucleotides align to TRBD1. V lost 5 bases to trimming and J lost 4 bases; unmatched junction nucleotides: 7. CDR3 length equals 14 residues. Germline V gene sequence: CDR1 SGHDT, CDR2 YYEEEE.

The chain links TRBV6-5 to TRBJ2-1; TRBD2 matches 7 bases. V lost 5 bases to trimming and J lost 4 bases; unmatched junction nucleotides: 8. Germline V gives CDR1 MNHEY, CDR2 SVGAGI. CDR3 length: 15 amino acids. The CDR3 loop is CASSRLADIYNEQFF. Here the CDR3 DNA reads TGTGCCAGCAGTCGCCTAGCGGATATATACAATGAGCAGTTCTTC.

The table lists this clone with a count of one. The chain links TRBV4-3 to TRBJ2-1, with 9 bases fitting TRBD2. V trimming: 5 bases; J trimming: 2 bases; junction bases outside the gene matches: 7. The CDR3 length is 16 residues. CDR1 is LGHNA, CDR2 YSLEER, per germline. The CDR3 reads CASSESSGMTYNEQFF. In DNA, the CDR3 is TGCGCCAGCAGCGAGTCTAGCGGGATGACCTACAATGAGCAGTTCTTC.

This sequence joins TRBV5-1 and TRBJ2-5; D is possibly TRBD2 (5 bases). The germline gives CDR1 SGHRS, CDR2 YFSETQ. This CDR3 is 12 amino acids long. V lost 4 bases, J lost 5 bases, and 9 bases lay in between. The CDR3 sequence is CASSVGEETQYF. The CDR3 DNA reads as TGCGCCAGCAGCGTGGGAGAGGAGACCCAGTACTTC.

V and J are TRBV24-1 and TRBJ2-5; 8 nucleotides align to TRBD1. Germline CDR1 KGHDR, CDR2 SFDVKD. The trim removed 9 bases at V and 0 bases at J, leaving 5 bases unmatched. The CDR3 consists of 14 residues. The CDR3 loop is CATGQGPNQETQYF. The CDR3 DNA reads TGTGCCACCGGACAGGGTCCCAACCAAGAGACCCAGTACTTC.

The rearrangement uses TRBV4-2 and TRBJ2-2; TRBD1 aligns across 8 bases. CDR1 is LGHNA, CDR2 YNFKEQ, per germline. The CDR3 contains 16 residues. With 0 bases clipped from V and 6 bases from J, the junction kept 6 bases outside the gene matches. Written as DNA, the CDR3 is TGTGCCAGCAGCCAAGAAGGGACAGGTCTTCCCGGGGAGCTGTTTTTT. It codes for CASSQEGTGLPGELFF.

A few counts support this clone. The chain recombines TRBV5-1 with TRBJ2-1; 12 bases line up with TRBD2. The CDR3 is made up of 15 amino acids. V shed 2 bases, J shed 6 bases, and the junction held 3 bases outside the gene matches. Germline lookup yields CDR1 SGHRS and CDR2 YFSETQ. The CDR3 region is CASSFPSGRANEQFF. The CDR3 coding sequence is TGCGCCAGCAGCTTCCCTAGCGGGAGGGCCAATGAGCAGTTCTTC.

V usage is TRBV2 and J usage is TRBJ1-5; 11 bases map to TRBD1. The CDR3 spans 15 residues. The germline V gene has CDR1 SNHLY and CDR2 FYNNEI. With V trimmed by 6 bases and J by 7 bases, 8 bases remained unmatched. CDR3 in amino acids: CASSPGTGGFQPQHF. The CDR3 DNA reads as TGTGCCAGCAGCCCCGGGACAGGGGGTTTCCAGCCCCAGCATTTT.